These T cell receptor beta chains were read from a single sample in a study of cytomegalovirus exposure and HLA in healthy donors. Produced via immunoSEQ multiplex PCR; TCRdb's table is partial and in-frame only. The data contain 100,000 to 150,000 clones, 70% to 90% of them seen just once; the ten biggest clones take up over 1.5%. Material for sequencing was PBMCs. These receptors originate from a boy aged 10-17 years in good health and CMV-seronegative. Each CDR3 is given with its conserved first and last residue. Each record gives: V gene, J gene, D gene, clone size, CDR3 protein, CDR3 DNA. D genes are given only for firm matches. Some rows mark clone size as missing; the rest say once, few, many or name a class of expanded clone.

v_gene: TRBV15
j_gene: TRBJ2-2
d_gene: TRBD1
abundance: once
CDR3aa: CATSRSGQLLVAGELFF
CDR3nt: TGTGCCACCAGCAGATCGGGACAGCTTCTAGTAGCCGGGGAGCTGTTTTTT

v_gene: TRBV15
j_gene: TRBJ2-3
d_gene: TRBD2
abundance: -
CDR3aa: CATSREELAGDYTDTQYF
CDR3nt: TGTGCCACCAGCAGAGAAGAACTAGCGGGGGATTACACAGATACGCAGTATTTT

v_gene: TRBV7-8
j_gene: TRBJ2-7
d_gene: TRBD1
abundance: -
CDR3aa: CASIPREAGTGGNEQYF
CDR3nt: TGTGCCAGCATCCCTCGGGAGGCGGGGACAGGGGGCAACGAGCAGTACTTC

v_gene: TRBV5-4
j_gene: TRBJ2-7
d_gene: TRBD1
abundance: -
CDR3aa: CASSPHPGQLSYEQYF
CDR3nt: TGTGCCAGCAGCCCTCACCCGGGACAGCTTTCCTACGAGCAGTACTTC

v_gene: TRBV6-6
j_gene: TRBJ1-1
d_gene: -
abundance: -
CDR3aa: CASSYSAAEAFF
CDR3nt: TGTGCCAGCAGTTACTCTGCCGCGGAAGCTTTCTTT

v_gene: TRBV18
j_gene: TRBJ2-7
d_gene: TRBD1
abundance: -
CDR3aa: CASSPTVRTGSGYEQYF
CDR3nt: TGTGCCAGCTCACCAACCGTAAGGACAGGGTCGGGCTACGAGCAGTACTTC

v_gene: TRBV21-1
j_gene: TRBJ1-5
d_gene: -
abundance: -
CDR3aa: CASSKGGQAYSNQLQHF
CDR3nt: TGTGCCAGCAGCAAAGGGGGCCAGGCATATAGCAATCAGCTCCAGCATTTT

v_gene: TRBV9
j_gene: TRBJ1-3
d_gene: -
abundance: -
CDR3aa: CASSVEGVDGNTIYF
CDR3nt: TGTGCCAGCAGCGTAGAAGGGGTGGATGGAAACACCATATATTTT

v_gene: TRBV19
j_gene: TRBJ1-1
d_gene: -
abundance: -
CDR3aa: CASKSVGDTEAFF
CDR3nt: TGTGCCAGTAAATCTGTGGGAGACACTGAAGCTTTCTTT

v_gene: TRBV19
j_gene: TRBJ2-3
d_gene: -
abundance: once
CDR3aa: CASSMGDTDTQYF
CDR3nt: TGTGCCAGTAGTATGGGAGACACAGATACGCAGTATTTT

v_gene: TRBV4-3
j_gene: TRBJ2-7
d_gene: -
abundance: -
CDR3aa: CASSQGQGTYEQYF
CDR3nt: TGCGCCAGCAGCCAAGGCCAGGGGACCTACGAGCAGTACTTC

v_gene: TRBV5-1
j_gene: TRBJ2-3
d_gene: TRBD2
abundance: -
CDR3aa: CASRVGPVAGGPDTQYF
CDR3nt: TGCGCCAGCAGAGTGGGGCCCGTAGCGGGGGGGCCCGATACGCAGTATTTT

v_gene: TRBV19
j_gene: TRBJ1-1
d_gene: -
abundance: -
CDR3aa: CASSHEQLNTEAFF
CDR3nt: TGTGCCAGTAGTCACGAACAACTGAACACTGAAGCTTTCTTT

v_gene: TRBV29-1
j_gene: TRBJ2-7
d_gene: -
abundance: once
CDR3aa: CSVAGRWSSYEQYF
CDR3nt: TGCAGCGTTGCTGGGAGGTGGAGCTCCTACGAGCAGTACTTC

v_gene: TRBV19
j_gene: TRBJ1-1
d_gene: -
abundance: -
CDR3aa: CASRKTGQMNTEAFF
CDR3nt: TGTGCCAGTAGAAAGACAGGCCAGATGAACACTGAAGCTTTCTTT

v_gene: TRBV30
j_gene: TRBJ2-1
d_gene: TRBD2
abundance: -
CDR3aa: CAWSVPSGRADNEQFF
CDR3nt: TGTGCCTGGAGTGTACCGAGCGGGAGGGCCGACAATGAGCAGTTCTTC

v_gene: TRBV10-3
j_gene: TRBJ1-3
d_gene: -
abundance: -
CDR3aa: CAITSTRGNTIYF
CDR3nt: TGTGCCATCACCAGTACACGAGGAAACACCATATATTTT

v_gene: TRBV29-1
j_gene: TRBJ2-1
d_gene: TRBD2
abundance: -
CDR3aa: CSAEGVAGGDSYNEQFF
CDR3nt: TGCAGCGCAGAAGGTGTAGCGGGAGGGGACTCCTACAATGAGCAGTTCTTC

v_gene: TRBV13
j_gene: TRBJ2-5
d_gene: -
abundance: -
CDR3aa: CASSLADSRGPGSQETQYF
CDR3nt: TGTGCCAGCAGCTTAGCTGATAGCCGCGGCCCAGGGTCACAAGAGACCCAGTACTTC

v_gene: TRBV7-9
j_gene: TRBJ2-1
d_gene: TRBD2
abundance: once
CDR3aa: CASSFASGREDEQFF
CDR3nt: TGTGCCAGCAGCTTCGCTAGCGGGAGGGAAGATGAGCAGTTCTTC

v_gene: TRBV11-2
j_gene: TRBJ1-1
d_gene: -
abundance: -
CDR3aa: CASSSVSGLSTEAFF
CDR3nt: TGTGCCAGCAGCTCAGTTAGCGGGCTGAGCACTGAAGCTTTCTTT

v_gene: TRBV27
j_gene: TRBJ1-1
d_gene: -
abundance: -
CDR3aa: CASSYETSGGEAFF
CDR3nt: TGTGCCAGCAGTTACGAAACCTCGGGAGGGGAAGCTTTCTTT

v_gene: TRBV15
j_gene: TRBJ2-7
d_gene: -
abundance: -
CDR3aa: CATSSRLAYEQYF
CDR3nt: TGTGCCACCAGCAGTCGACTAGCCTACGAGCAGTACTTC

v_gene: TRBV5-1
j_gene: TRBJ2-2
d_gene: -
abundance: -
CDR3aa: CASSLGGLDAGELFF
CDR3nt: TGCGCCAGCAGCTTGGGAGGACTTGACGCCGGGGAGCTGTTTTTT

v_gene: TRBV6-1
j_gene: TRBJ1-2
d_gene: -
abundance: -
CDR3aa: CASTQLQGVLGYTF
CDR3nt: TGTGCCAGCACCCAGCTCCAGGGTGTGTTAGGCTACACCTTC

v_gene: TRBV5-1
j_gene: TRBJ2-3
d_gene: TRBD2
abundance: -
CDR3aa: CASSLRPAGVTDTQYF
CDR3nt: TGCGCCAGCAGCCTCCGCCCGGCGGGAGTCACAGATACGCAGTATTTT

v_gene: TRBV20-1
j_gene: TRBJ1-2
d_gene: TRBD1
abundance: -
CDR3aa: CSASQGGGYTF
CDR3nt: TGCAGTGCTAGTCAGGGGGGAGGCTACACCTTC

v_gene: TRBV15
j_gene: TRBJ1-2
d_gene: -
abundance: -
CDR3aa: CATSSIYGYTF
CDR3nt: TGTGCCACCAGCAGCATCTATGGCTACACCTTC

v_gene: TRBV7-3
j_gene: TRBJ2-5
d_gene: TRBD1
abundance: -
CDR3aa: CASSTAGTEETQYF
CDR3nt: TGTGCCAGCAGCACCGCCGGGACAGAGGAGACCCAGTACTTC

v_gene: TRBV30
j_gene: TRBJ1-2
d_gene: TRBD1
abundance: -
CDR3aa: CAWSWTGYGYTF
CDR3nt: TGTGCCTGGAGTTGGACAGGGTACGGCTACACCTTC

v_gene: TRBV9
j_gene: TRBJ2-7
d_gene: TRBD1
abundance: -
CDR3aa: CASSLGTGTYEQYF
CDR3nt: TGTGCCAGCAGCCTTGGGACAGGGACCTACGAGCAGTACTTC

v_gene: TRBV10-3
j_gene: TRBJ1-2
d_gene: TRBD1
abundance: -
CDR3aa: CAISGDREVANYGYTF
CDR3nt: TGTGCCATCAGTGGTGACAGGGAAGTAGCTAACTATGGCTACACCTTC

v_gene: TRBV6-1
j_gene: TRBJ2-3
d_gene: -
abundance: once
CDR3aa: CASSGVGGFSTDTQYF
CDR3nt: TGTGCCAGCAGTGGTGTTGGCGGCTTCAGCACAGATACGCAGTATTTT

v_gene: TRBV5-6
j_gene: TRBJ1-1
d_gene: -
abundance: -
CDR3aa: CASSLVGGAGPSTEAFF
CDR3nt: TGTGCCAGCAGCTTGGTTGGGGGAGCGGGGCCGAGCACTGAAGCTTTCTTT

v_gene: TRBV15
j_gene: TRBJ2-7
d_gene: TRBD1
abundance: once
CDR3aa: CATSKTGGPTYEQYF
CDR3nt: TGTGCCACCAGCAAAACAGGGGGTCCGACCTACGAGCAGTACTTC

v_gene: TRBV19
j_gene: TRBJ2-2
d_gene: -
abundance: -
CDR3aa: CARYYGKHTGELFF
CDR3nt: TGTGCCAGATACTATGGTAAGCACACCGGGGAGCTGTTTTTT

v_gene: TRBV5-4
j_gene: TRBJ1-3
d_gene: -
abundance: once
CDR3aa: CASSSQVQPLSGNTIYF
CDR3nt: TGTGCCAGCAGCTCACAGGTCCAGCCCCTCTCTGGAAACACCATATATTTT

v_gene: TRBV7-9
j_gene: TRBJ1-2
d_gene: -
abundance: -
CDR3aa: CASSPQGVYGYTF
CDR3nt: TGTGCCAGCAGCCCCCAGGGTGTGTATGGCTACACCTTC

v_gene: TRBV7-2
j_gene: TRBJ1-1
d_gene: -
abundance: -
CDR3aa: CASSLGQSASFTNTEAFF
CDR3nt: TGTGCCAGCAGCCTCGGACAGTCCGCGTCCTTCACGAACACTGAAGCTTTCTTT

v_gene: TRBV7-2
j_gene: TRBJ1-5
d_gene: -
abundance: -
CDR3aa: CASSYGRGEPQHF
CDR3nt: TGTGCCAGCAGTTACGGAAGGGGTGAGCCCCAGCATTTT

v_gene: TRBV9
j_gene: TRBJ2-7
d_gene: -
abundance: -
CDR3aa: CASSEIRGEQYF
CDR3nt: TGTGCCAGCAGCGAAATAAGGGGCGAGCAGTACTTC

v_gene: TRBV28
j_gene: TRBJ2-7
d_gene: -
abundance: once
CDR3aa: CASSLAYEQYF
CDR3nt: TGTGCCAGCAGTCTAGCCTACGAGCAGTACTTC

v_gene: TRBV4-1
j_gene: TRBJ2-5
d_gene: -
abundance: -
CDR3aa: CASSQWLADETQYF
CDR3nt: TGCGCCAGCAGCCAATGGTTAGCGGACGAGACCCAGTACTTC

v_gene: TRBV4-3
j_gene: TRBJ2-1
d_gene: -
abundance: -
CDR3aa: CASSQDLGTEQFF
CDR3nt: TGCGCCAGCAGCCAAGATCTTGGGACAGAGCAGTTCTTC

v_gene: TRBV30
j_gene: TRBJ2-1
d_gene: -
abundance: once
CDR3aa: CAWRFWAGSYNEQFF
CDR3nt: TGTGCCTGGAGATTTTGGGCAGGGTCCTACAATGAGCAGTTCTTC

v_gene: TRBV29-1
j_gene: TRBJ1-2
d_gene: -
abundance: -
CDR3aa: CSVEDAQMVVGYPF
CDR3nt: TGCAGCGTTGAAGACGCCCAAATGGTTGTGGGCTACCCCTTC

v_gene: TRBV7-9
j_gene: TRBJ1-1
d_gene: TRBD1
abundance: -
CDR3aa: CASSLTGGTEAFF
CDR3nt: TGTGCCAGCAGCTTGACAGGGGGCACTGAAGCTTTCTTT

v_gene: TRBV4-2
j_gene: TRBJ2-7
d_gene: -
abundance: -
CDR3aa: CASSQVGGTDEQYF
CDR3nt: TGTGCCAGCAGCCAAGTGGGGGGTACGGACGAGCAGTACTTC

v_gene: TRBV5-1
j_gene: TRBJ1-2
d_gene: -
abundance: once
CDR3aa: CASSLADSSYGYTF
CDR3nt: TGCGCCAGCAGCTTGGCGGACTCTTCCTATGGCTACACCTTC

v_gene: TRBV2
j_gene: TRBJ1-2
d_gene: TRBD1
abundance: -
CDR3aa: CASSDAGTGAFGYTF
CDR3nt: TGTGCCAGCAGTGATGCCGGGACAGGGGCTTTTGGCTACACCTTC

v_gene: TRBV6-1
j_gene: TRBJ1-5
d_gene: TRBD1
abundance: few
CDR3aa: CASRGMGQASQPQHF
CDR3nt: TGTGCCAGCAGGGGGATGGGACAGGCTTCTCAGCCCCAGCATTTT

v_gene: TRBV4-2
j_gene: TRBJ1-6
d_gene: -
abundance: -
CDR3aa: CASSQESPVSSYNSPLHF
CDR3nt: TGTGCCAGCAGCCAAGAATCACCCGTCAGCTCCTATAATTCACCCCTCCACTTT

v_gene: TRBV18
j_gene: TRBJ1-1
d_gene: -
abundance: -
CDR3aa: CASSPGVPKRAAFF
CDR3nt: TGTGCCAGCTCCCCCGGAGTCCCGAAGCGGGCCGCTTTCTTT

v_gene: TRBV10-3
j_gene: TRBJ2-7
d_gene: TRBD2
abundance: -
CDR3aa: CAISESSPQGLSSYEQYF
CDR3nt: TGTGCCATCAGTGAGTCCAGCCCTCAGGGACTAAGCTCCTACGAGCAGTACTTC

v_gene: TRBV6-1
j_gene: TRBJ1-3
d_gene: -
abundance: -
CDR3aa: CASTEFSGNTIYF
CDR3nt: TGTGCCAGCACCGAGTTCTCTGGAAACACCATATATTTT

v_gene: TRBV7-3
j_gene: TRBJ1-1
d_gene: TRBD1
abundance: -
CDR3aa: CASSPGTGGPEAFF
CDR3nt: TGTGCCAGCAGCCCAGGGACAGGGGGCCCTGAAGCTTTCTTT

v_gene: TRBV25-1
j_gene: TRBJ1-6
d_gene: TRBD1
abundance: -
CDR3aa: CASSQGTGGSPLHF
CDR3nt: TGTGCCAGCAGTCAGGGGACAGGAGGATCACCCCTCCACTTT

v_gene: TRBV5-8
j_gene: TRBJ2-7
d_gene: TRBD1
abundance: -
CDR3aa: CASSLTGGSDEQYF
CDR3nt: TGTGCCAGCAGCTTGACAGGGGGTTCGGACGAGCAGTACTTC

v_gene: TRBV19
j_gene: TRBJ2-3
d_gene: -
abundance: few
CDR3aa: CASSSRDTQYF
CDR3nt: TGTGCCAGTAGTTCCAGAGATACGCAGTATTTT

v_gene: TRBV7-2
j_gene: TRBJ1-5
d_gene: -
abundance: -
CDR3aa: CASSSRGFSNQPQHF
CDR3nt: TGTGCCAGCAGCAGCAGGGGATTCAGCAATCAGCCCCAGCATTTT